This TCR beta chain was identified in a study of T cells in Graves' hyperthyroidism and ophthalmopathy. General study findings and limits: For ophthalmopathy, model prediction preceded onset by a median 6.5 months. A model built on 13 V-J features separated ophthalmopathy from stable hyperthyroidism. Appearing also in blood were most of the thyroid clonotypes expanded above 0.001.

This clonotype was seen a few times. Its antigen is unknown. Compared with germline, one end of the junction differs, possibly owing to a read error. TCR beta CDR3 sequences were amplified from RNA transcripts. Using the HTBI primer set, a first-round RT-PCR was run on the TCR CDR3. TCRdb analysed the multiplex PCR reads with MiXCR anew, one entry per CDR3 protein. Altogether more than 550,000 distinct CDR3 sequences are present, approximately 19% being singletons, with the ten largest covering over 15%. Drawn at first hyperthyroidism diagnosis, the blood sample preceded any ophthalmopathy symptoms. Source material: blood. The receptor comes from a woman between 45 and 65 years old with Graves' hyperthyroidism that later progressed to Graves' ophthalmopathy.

The CDR3 coding sequence is TGTGCCAGCAGCCAAGTATTTGGACAGGGGGGTGAAAGACTGTTTTTT. Protein: CASSQVFGQGGERLFF. V and J are TRBV3-1 and TRBJ1-4; 10 positions match TRBD1. The CDR3 contains 16 residues. Germline loops: CDR1 LGHDT, CDR2 YNNKEL (reference sequence). Combining the CDR3 with reference TRBV3-1 and TRBJ1-4 gives the whole variable domain DTAVSQTPKYLVTQMGNDKSIKCEQNLGHDTMYWYKQDSKKFLKIMFSYNNKELIINETVPNRFSPKSPDKAHLNLHINSLELGDSAVYFCASSQVFGQGGERLFFGSGTQLSVL.